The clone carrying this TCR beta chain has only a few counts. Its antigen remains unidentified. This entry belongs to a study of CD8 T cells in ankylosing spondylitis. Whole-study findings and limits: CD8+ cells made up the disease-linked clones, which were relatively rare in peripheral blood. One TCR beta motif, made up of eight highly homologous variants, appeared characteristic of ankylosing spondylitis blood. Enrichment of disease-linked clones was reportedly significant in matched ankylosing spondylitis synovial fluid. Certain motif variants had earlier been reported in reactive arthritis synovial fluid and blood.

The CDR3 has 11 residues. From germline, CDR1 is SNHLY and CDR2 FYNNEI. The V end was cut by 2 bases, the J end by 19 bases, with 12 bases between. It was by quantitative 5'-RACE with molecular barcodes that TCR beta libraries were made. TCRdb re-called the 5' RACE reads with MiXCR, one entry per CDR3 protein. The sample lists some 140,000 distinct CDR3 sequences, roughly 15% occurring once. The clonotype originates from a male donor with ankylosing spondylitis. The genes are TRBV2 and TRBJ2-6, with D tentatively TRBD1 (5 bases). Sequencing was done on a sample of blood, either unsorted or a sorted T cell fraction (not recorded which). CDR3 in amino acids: CASSEMDMRTF. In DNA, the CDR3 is TGTGCCAGCAGTGAAATGGACATGAGAACTTTC.